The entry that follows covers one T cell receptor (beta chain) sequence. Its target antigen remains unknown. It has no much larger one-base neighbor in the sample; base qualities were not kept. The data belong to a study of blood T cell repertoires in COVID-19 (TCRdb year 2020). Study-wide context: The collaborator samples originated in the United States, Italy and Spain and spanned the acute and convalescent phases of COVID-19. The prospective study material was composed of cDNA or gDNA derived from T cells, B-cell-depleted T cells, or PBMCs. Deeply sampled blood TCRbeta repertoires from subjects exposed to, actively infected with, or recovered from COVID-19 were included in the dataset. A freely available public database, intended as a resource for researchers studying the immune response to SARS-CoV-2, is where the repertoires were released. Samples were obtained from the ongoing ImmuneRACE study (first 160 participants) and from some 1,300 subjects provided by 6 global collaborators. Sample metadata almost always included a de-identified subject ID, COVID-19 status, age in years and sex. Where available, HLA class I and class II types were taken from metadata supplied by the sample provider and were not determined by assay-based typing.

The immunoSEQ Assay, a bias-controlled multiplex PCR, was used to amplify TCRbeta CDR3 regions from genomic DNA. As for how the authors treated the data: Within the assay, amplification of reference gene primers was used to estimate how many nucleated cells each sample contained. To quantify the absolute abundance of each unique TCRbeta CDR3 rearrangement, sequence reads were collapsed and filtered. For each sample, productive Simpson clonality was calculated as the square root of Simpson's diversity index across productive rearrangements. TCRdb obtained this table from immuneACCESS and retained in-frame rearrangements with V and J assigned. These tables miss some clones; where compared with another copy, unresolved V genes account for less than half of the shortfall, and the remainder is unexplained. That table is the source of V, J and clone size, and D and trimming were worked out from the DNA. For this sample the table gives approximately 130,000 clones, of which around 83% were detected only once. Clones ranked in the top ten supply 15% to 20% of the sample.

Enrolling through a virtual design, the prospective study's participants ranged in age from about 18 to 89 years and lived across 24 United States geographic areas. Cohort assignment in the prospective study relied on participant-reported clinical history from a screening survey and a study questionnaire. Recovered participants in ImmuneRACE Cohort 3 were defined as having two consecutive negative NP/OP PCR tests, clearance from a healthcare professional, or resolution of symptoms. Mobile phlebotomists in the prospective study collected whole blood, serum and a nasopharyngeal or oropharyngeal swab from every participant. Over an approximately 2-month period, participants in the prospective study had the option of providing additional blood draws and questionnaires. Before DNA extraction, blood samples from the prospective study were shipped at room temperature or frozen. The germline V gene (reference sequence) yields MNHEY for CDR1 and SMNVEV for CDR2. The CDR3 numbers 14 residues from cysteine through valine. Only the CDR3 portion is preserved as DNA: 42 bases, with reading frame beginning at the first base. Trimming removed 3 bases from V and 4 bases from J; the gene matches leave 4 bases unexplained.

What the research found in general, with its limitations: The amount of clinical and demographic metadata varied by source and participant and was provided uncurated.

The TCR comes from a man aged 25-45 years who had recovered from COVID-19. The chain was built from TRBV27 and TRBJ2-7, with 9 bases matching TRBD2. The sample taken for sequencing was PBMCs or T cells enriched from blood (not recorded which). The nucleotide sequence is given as TGTGCCAGCAGTTTGAGACTAGCGGATTACGAGCAGTACGTC. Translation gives CASSLRLADYEQYV.